Listed below are T cell receptor beta chains from one sample, sequenced in a study of cytomegalovirus exposure and HLA in healthy donors. TCRdb's copy holds only in-frame clones and misses some; the assay was immunoSEQ multiplex PCR. The table shows about 240,000 clones, with 80% to 90% occurring only once. Sequencing was done on a sample of PBMCs. These receptors were taken from a girl aged 2 to 10 in good health and CMV-seronegative. Each CDR3 is given with its conserved first and last residue. The D gene is left open where the match is weak. Only some rows state a clone size, as once, few, many or a class for expanded clones.

TRBJ2-3 | TRBV9 | TRBD2 | . | TGTGCCAGCAGCGTAAAGGCGGGGGGCGGCACAGATACGCAGTATTTT | CASSVKAGGGTDTQYF
TRBJ1-6 | TRBV2 | TRBD1 | . | TGTGCCAGCATGGGACAGGGTAATTCACCCCTCCACTTT | CASMGQGNSPLHF
TRBJ1-1 | TRBV6-5 | TRBD1 | few | TGTGCCAGCAGTGAAGGGACAGGGAACACTGAAGCTTTCTTT | CASSEGTGNTEAFF
TRBJ2-7 | TRBV15 | TRBD2 | . | TGTGCCACCAGCAGAGATGCCGGGAGGGGAACCTACGAGCAGTACTTC | CATSRDAGRGTYEQYF
TRBJ1-2 | TRBV6-5 | TRBD1 | . | TGTGCCAGCAGTTACAGCGGACAGGGGTATAACTATGGCTACACCTTC | CASSYSGQGYNYGYTF
TRBJ2-3 | TRBV6-1 | . | . | TGTGCCAGCTCCAGGGTGACAGATACGCAGTATTTT | CASSRVTDTQYF
TRBJ1-4 | TRBV2 | . | . | TGTGCCAGCAGTTCCACCCCCGGGGAGGGGGTGATGAAGAAACTGTTTTTT | CASSSTPGEGVMKKLFF
TRBJ2-1 | TRBV5-8 | TRBD2 | few | TGTGCCAGCAGCTTGCCGGGACTAGCGGCTTACAATGAGCAGTTCTTC | CASSLPGLAAYNEQFF
TRBJ2-7 | TRBV14 | TRBD1 | once | TGTGCCAGCAGCCAGGGACAGGGGGAAGTTGCTACCTCCTACGAGCAGTACTTC | CASSQGQGEVATSYEQYF
TRBJ2-2 | TRBV5-1 | . | . | TGCGCCAGCATGCGAACGAACACCGGGGAGCTGTTTTTT | CASMRTNTGELFF
TRBJ1-1 | TRBV15 | . | . | TGTGCCACCAGTACCCAAGGAAAGGGAGGATATTATGAAGCTTTCTTT | CATSTQGKGGYYEAFF
TRBJ2-3 | TRBV9 | TRBD2 | once | TGTGCCAGCAGCGTAGTGAAGCGGGGGGGCACAGATACGCAGTATTTT | CASSVVKRGGTDTQYF
TRBJ2-7 | TRBV30 | TRBD1 | . | TGTGCCTGGAGAGGAGGGACAGGGGGCGCCAGGGCCTACGAGCAGTACTTC | CAWRGGTGGARAYEQYF
TRBJ2-3 | TRBV2 | TRBD2 | . | TGTGCCAGCATCGAAGGCGGGGGTACGCAGTATTTT | CASIEGGGTQYF
TRBJ1-1 | TRBV6-5 | . | few | TGTGCCAGCAGTTACAGGGGGACGGTGAACACTGAAGCTTTCTTT | CASSYRGTVNTEAFF
TRBJ1-4 | TRBV5-8 | . | . | TGTGCCAGCAGCTACCTCGGGGCTGCGGGAGAAAAACTGTTTTTT | CASSYLGAAGEKLFF
TRBJ1-2 | TRBV6-5 | . | . | TGTGCCAGCACCCCGGGGGATAACTATGGCTACACCTTC | CASTPGDNYGYTF
TRBJ2-3 | TRBV9 | TRBD2 | . | TGTGCCAGCAGCGTGGGACTAGCGGGGGACACAGATACGCAGTATTTT | CASSVGLAGDTDTQYF
TRBJ1-5 | TRBV6-5 | TRBD1 | . | TGTGCCAGCAGTTCGCGCGGGACAGGGTTCGGTCAGCCCCAGCATTTT | CASSSRGTGFGQPQHF
TRBJ1-6 | TRBV5-1 | . | . | TGCGCCAGCAGCTTAACAGTCCAGGGAAATTCACCCCTCCACTTT | CASSLTVQGNSPLHF
TRBJ2-5 | TRBV7-3 | TRBD1 | . | TGTGCCAGCAGCCCGGGGACAGGGGAGACCCAGTACTTC | CASSPGTGETQYF
TRBJ1-6 | TRBV30 | . | few | TGTGCCTGGAGTTATCTCGGGGGGGAGAGGTCACCCCTCCACTTT | CAWSYLGGERSPLHF
TRBJ2-5 | TRBV7-6 | TRBD2 | . | TGTGCCAGCAGCCCTCGACTAGCTGCACAAGAGACCCAGTACTTC | CASSPRLAAQETQYF
TRBJ2-7 | TRBV27 | TRBD2 | . | TGTGCCAGCAGTTTAGCGGGAGCAGCTTACGAGCAGTACTTC | CASSLAGAAYEQYF
TRBJ2-3 | TRBV4-1 | . | . | TGCGCCAGCAGCCAAGAGGACAACACAGATACGCAGTATTTT | CASSQEDNTDTQYF
TRBJ2-7 | TRBV29-1 | . | . | TGCAGCGTTGACTCAGGAAACGAGCAGTACTTC | CSVDSGNEQYF
TRBJ2-5 | TRBV7-2 | . | . | TGTGCCAGCAGCTTGGGGGGTTTGGGGGTTTGGGGAGAGACCCAGTACTTC | CASSLGGLGVWGETQYF
TRBJ2-7 | TRBV7-2 | TRBD2 | . | TGTGCCAGCAGCTTAGGTAGAGCGGGGGCCTCCTACGAGCAGTACTTC | CASSLGRAGASYEQYF
TRBJ2-5 | TRBV25-1 | TRBD2 | . | TGTGCCAGCAGTGGACCAACTAGCGCAGAGACCCAGTACTTC | CASSGPTSAETQYF
TRBJ2-7 | TRBV7-9 | . | . | TGTGCCAGCAGCTCGCGTGTGGGCAACTCCTACGAGCAGTACTTC | CASSSRVGNSYEQYF
TRBJ2-3 | TRBV2 | TRBD2 | . | TGTGCCAGCAGTGTGAGGACTAGCGGGGGGACGGATACGCAGTATTTT | CASSVRTSGGTDTQYF
TRBJ1-2 | TRBV6-1 | . | . | TGTGCCAGCAGTGAAACGGGTTGGAATGGCTACACCTTC | CASSETGWNGYTF
TRBJ1-2 | TRBV18 | . | . | TGTGCCAGCTCTCTCCGAGATGGCTACACCTTC | CASSLRDGYTF
TRBJ2-7 | TRBV27 | TRBD2 | . | TGTGCCAGCAGGGGACTAGTGGACTACGAGCAGTACTTC | CASRGLVDYEQYF
TRBJ2-2 | TRBV7-8 | . | . | TGTGCCAGCAGCTTAGGTCAGGGGACCGGGGAGCTGTTTTTT | CASSLGQGTGELFF
TRBJ1-1 | TRBV9 | TRBD1 | . | TGTGCCAGCAGCGTAAACCGCCGGACAGGGAAGAACACTGAAGCTTTCTTT | CASSVNRRTGKNTEAFF
TRBJ1-1 | TRBV29-1 | . | once | TGCAGCGTTTCGGGGAAAGTGATGAACACTGAAGCTTTCTTT | CSVSGKVMNTEAFF
TRBJ1-2 | TRBV4-1 | . | . | TGCGCCAGCAGCCAAGAGAGGACAGCATCGGGCTATGGCTACACCTTC | CASSQERTASGYGYTF
TRBJ1-6 | TRBV7-2 | . | . | TGTGCCAGCAGCTTATTCGACAGGAGCTCCTATAATTCACCCCTCCACTTT | CASSLFDRSSYNSPLHF
TRBJ2-1 | TRBV6-6 | . | . | TGTGCCAGCACCCCGTCCGGGACTCACAATGAGCAGTTCTTC | CASTPSGTHNEQFF
TRBJ2-1 | TRBV27 | TRBD2 | . | TGTGCCAGCAGTCCGGGGACTAGCTCGTTCATCGCCCACAATGAGCAGTTCTTC | CASSPGTSSFIAHNEQFF
TRBJ2-4 | TRBV2 | TRBD1 | . | TGTGCCAGCAAAGGACAGGGGGCCAAAAACATTCAGTACTTC | CASKGQGAKNIQYF
TRBJ2-2 | TRBV5-4 | TRBD1 | once | TGTGCCAGCAGCCCCCGGGACAGATACACCGGGGAGCTGTTTTTT | CASSPRDRYTGELFF
TRBJ2-7 | TRBV4-1 | TRBD1 | few | TGCGCCAGCAGCCAAGACTCAGGGGGCTACGAGCAGTACTTC | CASSQDSGGYEQYF
TRBJ2-7 | TRBV11-3 | TRBD1 | . | TGTGCCAGCAGCAGTGGGCAGGGGGCGCGAGAGCAGTACTTC | CASSSGQGAREQYF
TRBJ1-1 | TRBV10-1 | . | . | TGCGCCAGCAGTGGGGGAGGGCCGAACACTGAAGCTTTCTTT | CASSGGGPNTEAFF
TRBJ1-5 | TRBV19 | TRBD1 | . | TGTGCCAGTAGTGCGGACAGGGCAGGTCAGCCCCAGCATTTT | CASSADRAGQPQHF
TRBJ2-5 | TRBV11-2 | TRBD2 | . | TGTGCCAGCAGCTTGACTAGCGGGTACCAAGAGACCCAGTACTTC | CASSLTSGYQETQYF
TRBJ2-1 | TRBV5-8 | TRBD1 | . | TGTGCCAGCAGCTGGGACAGGGGTGGGAATGAGCAGTTCTTC | CASSWDRGGNEQFF
TRBJ2-7 | TRBV5-1 | TRBD1 | . | TGCGCCAGCAGCTGGGACAGCGCCTACGAGCAGTACTTC | CASSWDSAYEQYF